The rows below give T cell receptor beta chains drawn from one sample of a study of T-cell memory formation after mild COVID-19. TCRdb redid the calling of the 5' RACE reads with MiXCR, one entry per CDR3 protein. The repertoire has under 650,000 distinct CDR3 sequences, about 20% of them found once; the top ten carry approximately 12%. The sample was PBMCs or a T cell subset sorted from them (not recorded which). The source of these receptors is an adult woman who had mild COVID-19 (a few samples of this study predate the infection). Cell type and time point are not known. Both conserved end residues are part of each CDR3. Fields, in order: CDR3 protein, CDR3 DNA, J gene, clone size, D gene, V gene. The D gene is left open where the match is weak. Clone size, where shown, is once, few, many, or a class for clones that have expanded.

CDR3: CASSQDNPPETQYF; DNA: TGCGCCAGCAGCCAAGATAACCCCCCAGAGACCCAGTACTTC; J: TRBJ2-5; size: few; D: NA; V: TRBV4-1
CDR3: CASSYRVTEKLFF; DNA: TGTGCCAGCAGCTACCGGGTGACCGAAAAACTGTTTTTT; J: TRBJ1-4; size: few; D: NA; V: TRBV7-8
CDR3: CASSIGGMRGYTF; DNA: TGTGCCAGCAGTATTGGAGGAATGCGTGGCTACACCTTC; J: TRBJ1-2; size: few; D: NA; V: TRBV6-6
CDR3: CASSLEGFGTETQYF; DNA: TGCGCCAGCAGCTTGGAAGGGTTCGGGACAGAGACCCAGTACTTC; J: TRBJ2-5; size: few; D: NA; V: TRBV5-1
CDR3: CASSLGSGPPNTEAFF; DNA: TGTGCCAGCAGCTTAGGGTCAGGCCCGCCGAACACTGAAGCTTTCTTT; J: TRBJ1-1; size: few; D: NA; V: TRBV7-6
CDR3: CASRHGQGYGYTF; DNA: TGTGCCAGCAGACACGGACAGGGCTATGGCTACACCTTC; J: TRBJ1-2; size: few; D: TRBD1; V: TRBV12-3/TRBV12-4
CDR3: CASIGALGSRTQYF; DNA: TGTGCCAGCATAGGAGCGCTGGGAAGCCGCACGCAGTATTTT; J: TRBJ2-3; size: NA; D: NA; V: TRBV6-2/TRBV6-3
CDR3: CAWSGEGYEQYF; DNA: TGTGCCTGGAGTGGAGAGGGGTACGAGCAGTACTTC; J: TRBJ2-7; size: few; D: NA; V: TRBV30
CDR3: CATSDKRGTQDTQYF; DNA: TGTGCCACCAGTGATAAGCGGGGGACGCAGGATACGCAGTATTTT; J: TRBJ2-3; size: NA; D: TRBD2; V: TRBV24-1
CDR3: CASSLTSGNAYEQYF; DNA: TGTGCCAGCAGCTTAACATCGGGGAACGCCTACGAGCAGTACTTC; J: TRBJ2-7; size: few; D: NA; V: TRBV7-3
CDR3: CASSRGGGRSSYNEQFF; DNA: TGTGCCAGCTCTCGTGGGGGCGGGAGGAGCTCCTACAATGAGCAGTTCTTC; J: TRBJ2-1; size: few; D: TRBD2; V: TRBV7-2
CDR3: CASSHSTQAFF; DNA: TGTGCCAGCAGCCACAGTACTCAAGCTTTCTTT; J: TRBJ1-1; size: NA; D: NA; V: TRBV3-1